These 21 T cell receptor beta chains were all obtained from the same sample, sequenced in a study of Tregs in tolerant kidney transplant recipients (dated by TCRdb to about 2019). Libraries were prepared through the immunoSEQ multiplex PCR assay. TCRdb took over this immuneACCESS table, retaining in-frame rearrangements with V and J assigned. Such tables are incomplete; in checked studies, under half of the missing clones stem from an unresolved V gene, and the remainder is unexplained. The sample contains under 300,000 clones, around 81% of them found a single time. The top ten clonotypes cover over 0.5% of the sample. The sequenced material came from CD4+ T cells from blood. The receptors stem from a human donor in good health.

This chain uses TRBV6-6 with TRBJ2-5; TRBD1 matches at 8 bases. The CDR3 is 13 residues long. Germline lookup yields CDR1 MNHNY and CDR2 SVGAGI (reference sequence). The V segment lost 6 bases and the J segment 4 bases; nucleotides outside the gene matches: 4. As DNA, the CDR3 is TGTGCCAGCAGCGACAGGGGAAGAGAGACCCAGTACTTC. Protein product: CASSDRGRETQYF.

The count of this clone is one. V gene TRBV19 combines with J gene TRBJ2-5, with 11 bases lining up with TRBD2. This CDR3 comprises 13 residues. Trimming removed 5 bases from V and 5 bases from J; junction bases left unmatched: 1. Germline V gene sequence: CDR1 LNHDA, CDR2 SQIVND (reference sequence). The CDR3 DNA reads as TGTGCCAGTAGTCGGACTAGCGGGGAGACCCAGTACTTC. Amino acid sequence: CASSRTSGETQYF.

V gene TRBV4-2 combines with J gene TRBJ2-7; 10 bases line up with TRBD2. In germline, CDR1 is LGHNA, CDR2 YNFKEQ. J was trimmed by 3 bases and V by 4 bases; bases with no gene match: 6. This CDR3 has 15 residues. CDR3 sequence reads: CASSPGLAISYEQYF. The CDR3, as DNA: TGTGCCAGCAGCCCGGGACTAGCGATAAGCTACGAGCAGTACTTC.

The chain links TRBV28 to TRBJ1-2; no reliable D call. V shed 6 bases and J shed 4 bases, with 12 bases lying between them. This CDR3 spans 13 amino acids. Per germline, CDR1 MDHEN and CDR2 SYDVKM. As DNA, the CDR3 is TGTGCCAGCAGGGGAACAACGGCCTATGGCTACACCTTC. This encodes CASRGTTAYGYTF.

CDR3 bases: TGTGCCAGCATAACAAATTTAGCCAAAAACATTCAGTACTTC. Translated: CASITNLAKNIQYF. J is TRBJ2-4 and V is TRBV6-1; D is uncertain. V was clipped by 7 bases and J by 0 bases, with 10 bases between them. The CDR3 is 14 amino acids. Looked up from germline, CDR1 is MNHNS and CDR2 is SASEGT.

CDR3 sequence (DNA): TGTGCCAGCAGCGTAGCAATCACCTACAATGAGCAGTTCTTC. Amino acid sequence: CASSVAITYNEQFF. The chain is built from TRBV9 and TRBJ2-1; no clear D. This CDR3 region has 14 residues. Looked up from germline, CDR1 is SGDLS and CDR2 is YYNGEE. Between the trimmed V and J ends, which lost 0 bases and 2 bases, there was a span of 6 bases.

With regard to this clone: Other DNA sequences of this sample code for an identical CDR3. Here the CDR3 DNA reads TGTGCCAGCAGCCCCCAGGGAGAGACCCAGTACTTC. Translation: CASSPQGETQYF. V gene TRBV7-9 combines with J gene TRBJ2-5, with a tentative D call TRBD1 (5 bases). Germline V lookup: CDR1 SEHNR, CDR2 FQNEAQ (reference sequence). Trimming removed 5 bases at V and 4 bases at J, with 8 bases between. This CDR3 contains 12 residues.

The chain carries TRBV7-8 and TRBJ2-1; the D is unclear. Germline lookup yields CDR1 SGHVS and CDR2 FQNEAQ. Trimming removed 0 bases at V and 8 bases at J, with 11 bases between. The CDR3 runs 14 residues. DNA for the CDR3: TGTGCCAGCAGCTTAGCGGCCGGGTCCCATGAGCAGTTCTTC. Its protein product is CASSLAAGSHEQFF.

The V gene is TRBV7-8, the J gene TRBJ2-1; 10 nucleotides align to TRBD2. V lost 4 bases to trimming and J lost 0 bases; unmatched junction nucleotides: 6. CDR1 and CDR2 (germline): SGHVS, FQNEAQ. The CDR3 consists of 17 residues. The CDR3 DNA reads as TGTGCCAGCAGCTCCTCGGGACTAGCGCTCTCCTACAATGAGCAGTTCTTC. Encoded protein: CASSSSGLALSYNEQFF.

The chain combines TRBV7-7 with TRBJ2-2, with D hard to call. Trimming left V 5 bases short and J 5 bases short, with 15 bases between. The CDR3 is made up of 15 amino acids. Per the germline V gene, CDR1 is SSHAT and CDR2 is FNYEAQ (reference sequence). CDR3 residues: CASSPTDVRTGELFF. CDR3 DNA: TGTGCCAGCAGCCCTACGGACGTTAGGACCGGGGAGCTGTTTTTT. Full variable domain (remainder filled in from reference TRBV7-7 and TRBJ2-2): GAGVSQSPRYKVTKRGQDVTLRCDPISSHATLYWYQQALGQGPEFLTYFNYEAQPDKSGLPSDRFSAERPEGSISTLTIQRTEQRDSAMYRCASSPTDVRTGELFFGEGSRLTVL.

The rearrangement joins TRBV6-6 to TRBJ2-3, with a possible D match to TRBD2 (6 bases). Germline loops: CDR1 MNHNY, CDR2 SVGAGI (reference sequence). CDR3 length equals 15 residues. Trimming left V 2 bases short and J 3 bases short, with 12 bases between. CDR3 protein: CASSYRDSGTDTQYF. CDR3 bases: TGTGCCAGCAGTTACCGGGACTCAGGGACAGATACGCAGTATTTT.

The chain joins TRBV5-1 to TRBJ2-7; TRBD1 matches 9 bases. The CDR3 loop spans 17 amino acids. Unmatched junction bases numbered 12, after V lost 3 bases and J lost 2 bases. Germline V lookup: CDR1 SGHRS, CDR2 YFSETQ. The CDR3 reads CASSSPTRDRAPYEQYF. The CDR3 DNA reads TGCGCCAGCAGCTCTCCCACCCGGGACAGGGCTCCCTACGAGCAGTACTTC.

The chain has TRBV19 and TRBJ2-5; no reliable D call. V gave up 8 bases and J gave up 5 bases, with 15 bases separating them. The CDR3 length is 13 residues. CDR1 is LNHDA, CDR2 SQIVND, per germline (reference sequence). The CDR3 DNA sequence: TGTGCCAGTCGCCGGGCCCATCCGGAGACCCAGTACTTC. Amino acids: CASRRAHPETQYF.

The chain has TRBV18 and TRBJ1-1, with a possible D match to TRBD1 (5 bases). The CDR3 runs to 12 residues. Germline CDR1 and CDR2: KGHSH and LQKENI. Trimming stripped 6 bases from V and 4 bases from J, with 9 bases between. For the CDR3, the DNA is TGTGCCAGCTCCACGGGGCTCACTGAAGCTTTCTTT. Protein sequence: CASSTGLTEAFF.

The genes are TRBV7-3 and TRBJ2-5, with D perhaps given as TRBD1 or TRBD2 (5 bases each). CDR3 length equals 15 residues. Germline CDR1 and CDR2: SGHTA and FQGTGA. Trimming removed 2 bases from V and 5 bases from J, with 15 bases in between. The CDR3: CASSLVGTHGETQYF. The CDR3 nucleotides are TGTGCCAGCAGCTTAGTCGGGACCCACGGCGAGACCCAGTACTTC.

The chain uses TRBV14 and TRBJ1-3, with D possibly TRBD1 on 5 matching bases. CDR1 and CDR2 from the germline V gene are SGHDN and FVKESK. Deletions cut 0 bases from V and 0 bases from J, with 9 bases between. This CDR3 has 16 amino acids. The DNA of the CDR3 is TGTGCCAGCAGCCAAGAAGCGGGACTCTCTGGAAACACCATATATTTT. Protein product: CASSQEAGLSGNTIYF.

CDR3 in amino acids: CASSVWDSGGKVTQYF. For the CDR3, the DNA is TGTGCCAGCAGCGTATGGGATAGCGGGGGAAAAGTGACCCAGTACTTC. This chain uses TRBV9 with TRBJ2-5; 9 bases agree with TRBD2. Germline V gene data show CDR1 as SGDLS and CDR2 as YYNGEE. V dropped 1 base and J dropped 7; count of bases not matched to a gene: 11. The CDR3 contains 16 residues.

J is TRBJ2-3 and V is TRBV30; D possibly uses TRBD1 or TRBD2 (7 bases each). CDR1 and CDR2 from the germline V gene are GTSNPN and SVGIG (reference sequence). The CDR3 totals 16 residues. Trimming pared 2 bases from V and 3 bases from J, leaving 18 bases between. CDR3 loop: CAWSLSGGGRTDTQYF. The CDR3 bases are TGTGCCTGGAGTCTATCAGGGGGGGGTCGTACAGATACGCAGTATTTT.

V and J are TRBV15 and TRBJ2-5, with 7 bases lining up with TRBD2. In germline, CDR1 is LNHNV, CDR2 YYDKDF (reference sequence). The CDR3 is 13 amino acids. Here the CDR3 reads CATKRGGQETQYF. CDR3 coding DNA: TGTGCTACTAAACGCGGGGGACAAGAGACCCAGTACTTC.

This clone is a singleton in its sample. J is TRBJ2-3 and V is TRBV7-6; TRBD1 or TRBD2 may be the D gene (5 bases each). Looked up from germline, CDR1 is SGHVS and CDR2 is FNYEAQ. The CDR3 runs 16 residues. The V and J ends lost 0 bases and 2 bases respectively, with 12 bases between them. CDR3 DNA: TGTGCCAGCAGCTTAGCTTTTACGGGGACCACAGATACGCAGTATTTT. It codes for CASSLAFTGTTDTQYF. The full variable domain, its missing parts supplied by reference TRBV7-6 and TRBJ2-3, is GAGVSQSPRYKVTKRGQDVALRCDPISGHVSLYWYRQALGQGPEFLTYFNYEAQQDKSGLPNDRFSAERPEGSISTLTIQRTEQRDSAMYRCASSLAFTGTTDTQYFGPGTRLTVL.

The V and J genes are TRBV27 and TRBJ2-1, with TRBD2 identical over 12 bases. The CDR3 spans 17 residues. V shed 5 bases, J shed 4 bases, and the junction held 9 bases outside the gene matches. Germline assignment: CDR1 MNHEY and CDR2 SMNVEV (reference sequence). In nucleotides, the CDR3 is TGTGCCAGCAGTGGGGGGAAACTAGCGGGAGGTTACAATGAGCAGTTCTTC. Translation gives CASSGGKLAGGYNEQFF.